These T cell receptor beta chains were read from a single sample in a study of CD8 T cells in ankylosing spondylitis. Each CDR3 protein is one row after TCRdb ran MiXCR on the 5' RACE reads. The table has fewer than 250,000 distinct CDR3 sequences, over 30% seen once. Sequenced: blood, either unsorted or a sorted T cell fraction (not recorded which). Receptors were obtained from a male donor with ankylosing spondylitis or in good health (not recorded which). Each CDR3 is given with its conserved first and last residue. The D gene is left open where the match is weak. Clone size appears in some rows only: once, few, many, or a class for an expanded clone.

V gene: TRBV20-1
D gene: NA
clone size: NA
J gene: TRBJ1-1
CDR3 DNA: TGCAGTGCTAGAGACCTTGGGCAGTACACTGAAGCTTTCTTT
CDR3 protein: CSARDLGQYTEAFF

V gene: TRBV28
D gene: NA
clone size: NA
J gene: TRBJ2-5
CDR3 DNA: TGTGCCAGCAGTTTGGGGACCCCCCTTTCGGCCCAGTACTTC
CDR3 protein: CASSLGTPLSAQYF

V gene: TRBV20-1
D gene: NA
clone size: few
J gene: TRBJ2-5
CDR3 DNA: TGCAGTGCTAGCCGAGAGGTGGCAGAGACCCAGTACTTC
CDR3 protein: CSASREVAETQYF

V gene: TRBV20-1
D gene: TRBD1
clone size: NA
J gene: TRBJ2-7
CDR3 DNA: TGCAGTGCTGGCGCCGGGACAGAGTACGAGCAGTACTTC
CDR3 protein: CSAGAGTEYEQYF

V gene: TRBV11-1
D gene: TRBD2
clone size: NA
J gene: TRBJ2-2
CDR3 DNA: TGTGCCAGCAGCTATACCGGACTAGTATCCGGGGAGCTGTTTTTT
CDR3 protein: CASSYTGLVSGELFF

V gene: TRBV3-1
D gene: NA
clone size: few
J gene: TRBJ1-2
CDR3 DNA: TGTGCCAGCAGCCCCCGGACTAACGGGGACTACACCTTC
CDR3 protein: CASSPRTNGDYTF

V gene: TRBV20-1
D gene: NA
clone size: few
J gene: TRBJ2-1
CDR3 DNA: TGCAGTGCTAGAGATCTTTACAGGACTGCCTACAATGAGCAGTTCTTC
CDR3 protein: CSARDLYRTAYNEQFF

V gene: TRBV11-2
D gene: TRBD2
clone size: once
J gene: TRBJ2-2
CDR3 DNA: TGTGCCAGCAGCTTAGGGACTAGCGGGGGATCTACCGGGGAGCTGTTTTTT
CDR3 protein: CASSLGTSGGSTGELFF

V gene: TRBV20-1
D gene: TRBD1
clone size: few
J gene: TRBJ1-4
CDR3 DNA: TGCAGTGCTCCGGAGGTCTGGACAGGGGTAGGGGAAAAACTGTTTTTT
CDR3 protein: CSAPEVWTGVGEKLFF

V gene: TRBV7-9
D gene: NA
clone size: few
J gene: TRBJ1-6
CDR3 DNA: TGTGCCAGCAGCTTGGATCTTGGAGTTTCACCCCTCCACTTT
CDR3 protein: CASSLDLGVSPLHF

V gene: TRBV27
D gene: NA
clone size: NA
J gene: TRBJ2-1
CDR3 DNA: TGTGCCAGCAGTCCATCCCGATTCGGGGGGCGTGGGTCCTACAATGAGCAGTTCTTC
CDR3 protein: CASSPSRFGGRGSYNEQFF

V gene: TRBV25-1
D gene: TRBD2
clone size: NA
J gene: TRBJ2-7
CDR3 DNA: TGTGCCAGCAGTGGCGGGGGGGCCATCTACGAGCAGTACTTC
CDR3 protein: CASSGGGAIYEQYF

V gene: TRBV20-1
D gene: NA
clone size: NA
J gene: TRBJ1-1
CDR3 DNA: TGCAGTGCTAGTTTCAGGGGTGAAGCTTTCTTT
CDR3 protein: CSASFRGEAFF

V gene: TRBV20-1
D gene: TRBD1
clone size: NA
J gene: TRBJ1-6
CDR3 DNA: TGCAGTGCTAGAGACCTACAGGGGGGAGAGGAGAGTTCACCCCTCCACTTT
CDR3 protein: CSARDLQGGEESSPLHF

V gene: TRBV5-1
D gene: TRBD1
clone size: few
J gene: TRBJ2-1
CDR3 DNA: TGCGCCAGCAGCCCCCAAGGGCTGGGACAGGGGTACAATGAGCAGTTCTTC
CDR3 protein: CASSPQGLGQGYNEQFF

V gene: TRBV20-1
D gene: NA
clone size: few
J gene: TRBJ2-7
CDR3 DNA: TGCAGTGCTAGAGATGGGCAGTCCAGCTCCTACGAGCAGTACTTC
CDR3 protein: CSARDGQSSSYEQYF

V gene: TRBV5-1
D gene: TRBD1
clone size: few
J gene: TRBJ2-7
CDR3 DNA: TGCGCCAGCAGGCGGACAGGGGCCAGGGAGCAGTACTTC
CDR3 protein: CASRRTGAREQYF

V gene: TRBV20-1
D gene: TRBD1
clone size: few
J gene: TRBJ1-6
CDR3 DNA: TGCAGTGCTAGTGGCGACAGGGGGTTCTCCTATAATTCACCCCTCCACTTT
CDR3 protein: CSASGDRGFSYNSPLHF

V gene: TRBV6-1
D gene: NA
clone size: few
J gene: TRBJ2-1
CDR3 DNA: TGTGCCGGGGGGAGACAGAAAATCTCCTACAATGAGCAGTTCTTC
CDR3 protein: CAGGRQKISYNEQFF

V gene: TRBV6-5
D gene: NA
clone size: NA
J gene: TRBJ2-5
CDR3 DNA: TGTGCCAGCAGTTACTCGGGGGGCGATCAAGAGACCCAGTACTTC
CDR3 protein: CASSYSGGDQETQYF

V gene: TRBV5-6
D gene: TRBD1
clone size: NA
J gene: TRBJ2-1
CDR3 DNA: TGTGCCAGCAGCTTGTCACCGGGACAGGCCTACTACAATGAGCAGTTCTTC
CDR3 protein: CASSLSPGQAYYNEQFF

V gene: TRBV10-2
D gene: TRBD1
clone size: NA
J gene: TRBJ2-1
CDR3 DNA: TGCGCCAGCAGGAAGACAGGGGCCAATGAGCAGTTCTTC
CDR3 protein: CASRKTGANEQFF